This T cell receptor (beta chain) was captured by sequencing in a study of breast tumors, draining lymph nodes, adjacent tissues. TCRdb re-called the multiplex PCR reads with MiXCR, one entry per CDR3 protein. The sample records under 250,000 distinct CDR3 sequences, 32% being singletons. This CDR3 contains 15 residues. V was pared by 4 bases and J by 5 bases, with 5 bases of the junction left unmatched. Germline V gene lookup returns CDR1 SGHTA and CDR2 FQGNSA. Axillary draining lymph nodes of breast cancer patients supplied the node samples. This clonotype was sampled from a female donor with breast cancer. Some clones in this sample may be carry-over from other donors' samples. This chain uses TRBV7-2 with TRBJ2-1, with 10 positions matching TRBD1. Source material: axillary lymph node tissue. In nucleotides, the CDR3 is TGTGCCAGCAGCTCCAGAGGGACAGGGGACAATGAGCAGTTCTTC. Translating gives CASSSRGTGDNEQFF.